This T cell receptor beta chain comes out of a study of PD-L1 blockade in urothelial cancer. Study-wide context: Patients with male sex and bladder-origin urothelial cancer accounted for about 90% of the 29 enrolled.

Profiled with immunoSEQ multiplex PCR; TCRdb holds only in-frame clones, not every one. The table shows around 110,000 clones, with approximately 90% occurring only once. Germline loops: CDR1 SGHRS, CDR2 YFSETQ. There are 17 residues in the CDR3. With V trimmed by 5 bases and J by 7 bases, 10 bases remained unmatched. Specified time point: peripheral blood 6 weeks after treatment start. The sequencing used PBMCs, collected around atezolizumab (anti-PD-L1) treatment. This clonotype was obtained from a man in his sixties with urothelial cancer. The genes are TRBV5-1 and TRBJ2-4; 15 bases line up with TRBD2. The CDR3 reads CASSTGTSGGSMNIQYF. The CDR3 DNA reads TGCGCCAGCAGTACCGGGACTAGCGGGGGGAGTATGAACATTCAGTACTTC.